Presented here are 27 T cell receptor beta chains from one specimen sequenced in a study of shared clonotypes between healthy human individuals. Sequencing used immunoSEQ multiplex PCR; TCRdb keeps in-frame clones, though not all of them. The sample lists some 2,000,000 clones, approximately 95% occurring once. CD45RO-negative CD8 cells positively selected for CCR7 made up the naive population, which excluded terminally differentiated effector memory CD45RA+ cells. Sequenced material: naive CD8+ T cells sorted from blood. The receptor source for this set is a man younger than 30 in good health.

The V call is TRBV28, the J call TRBJ1-1; no clear D gene. The CDR3 is 12 residues long. Between the trimmed V and J ends, which lost 5 bases and 4 bases, there was a span of 8 bases. Germline V gene lookup returns CDR1 MDHEN and CDR2 SYDVKM. DNA of the CDR3: TGTGCCAGCAGTCCCGGAACCACTGAAGCTTTCTTT. Residues: CASSPGTTEAFF.

The chain joins TRBV30 to TRBJ2-1; 13 nucleotides align to TRBD2. The CDR3 is made up of 15 amino acids. The ends lost 7 bases at V and 4 bases at J; junction bases unmatched: 7. CDR1 and CDR2 from the germline V gene are GTSNPN and SVGIG (reference sequence). The DNA of the CDR3 is TGTGCCTTGGATGAGACTAGCGGGGGGTACAATGAGCAGTTCTTC. This encodes CALDETSGGYNEQFF.

This chain joins TRBV4-1 and TRBJ2-4; 8 bases match TRBD2. The CDR3 is 12 residues long. V lost 4 bases, J lost 13 bases, and 6 bases stayed unmatched. From germline, CDR1 is MGHRA and CDR2 YSYEKL. The DNA for the CDR3 is TGCGCCAGCAGCCTAGGAGCGGGGGACCAGTACTTC. It codes for CASSLGAGDQYF.

The table lists this clone with a count of one. The chain carries TRBV7-8 and TRBJ2-7; TRBD2 is a possible D gene (6 bases). The ends were cut back, 5 bases at V and 2 bases at J, with 13 bases in the middle. Germline CDR1 is SGHVS and CDR2 is FQNEAQ. The CDR3 runs to 14 residues. The CDR3 loop reads CASSTGGETYEQYF. The CDR3 bases are TGTGCCAGCAGCACGGGCGGGGAGACCTACGAGCAGTACTTC. Variable domain in full (rest from reference TRBV7-8 and TRBJ2-7): GAGVSQSPRYKVAKRGQDVALRCDPISGHVSLFWYQQALGQGPEFLTYFQNEAQLDKSGLPSDRFFAERPEGSVSTLKIQRTQQEDSAVYLCASSTGGETYEQYFGPGTRLTVT.

This chain uses TRBV27 with TRBJ1-1; 7 bases are a match to TRBD1. Germline trimming cut 9 bases from V and 0 bases from J; bases unmatched to any gene: 7. The germline CDR1 and CDR2 sequences are MNHEY and SMNVEV (reference sequence). This CDR3 has 14 residues. As DNA, the CDR3 is TGTGCCAGTCGTCCGGGACAGATGAACACTGAAGCTTTCTTT. It encodes CASRPGQMNTEAFF.

The V gene is TRBV4-1, the J gene TRBJ2-3; D could derive from TRBD1 or TRBD2 (5 bases each). The CDR3 extends over 14 amino acids. V shed 6 bases and J shed 6 bases, with 16 bases lying between them. Germline loops: CDR1 MGHRA, CDR2 YSYEKL. DNA for the CDR3: TGCGCCAGCAGGGGGGTGGGGGTTGGGGATACGCAGTATTTT. It encodes CASRGVGVGDTQYF.

This clone was found many times. The chain links TRBV6-1 to TRBJ1-6; no firm D call. V gave up 7 bases and J gave up 7 bases, with 11 bases separating them. Germline lookup yields CDR1 MNHNS and CDR2 SASEGT. CDR3 length equals 13 residues. The CDR3 sequence: CASIALSNSPLHF. Here the CDR3 DNA reads TGTGCCAGCATAGCATTGAGCAATTCACCCCTCCACTTT.

V gene TRBV28 combines with J gene TRBJ1-5; 8 bases are shared with TRBD1. Germline CDR1 and CDR2: MDHEN and SYDVKM. Unmatched junction bases numbered 9, after V lost 2 bases and J lost 0 bases. The CDR3 sequence is 18 residues long. CDR3 region: CASSLQTGQEFSNQPQHF. Written as DNA, the CDR3 is TGTGCCAGCAGTTTACAAACGGGACAGGAATTTAGCAATCAGCCCCAGCATTTT.

V gene TRBV7-9 combines with J gene TRBJ2-7; D is unresolved. Trimming pared 1 base from V and 3 bases from J, leaving 7 bases between. Looked up from germline, CDR1 is SEHNR and CDR2 is FQNEAQ (reference sequence). The CDR3 loop spans 13 amino acids. The CDR3 nucleotides are TGTGCCAGCAGCTTAGGGGATTTCTACGAGCAGTACTTC. It translates to CASSLGDFYEQYF.

This clone was found a few times. Within the sample, other DNA sequences also encode this same CDR3. The chain couples TRBV29-1 to TRBJ1-1; D is uncertain. This CDR3 has 12 residues. V lost 3 bases, J lost 0 bases, and 5 bases lay in between. Germline V gene sequence: CDR1 SQVTM, CDR2 ANQGSEA. This chain's CDR3 is CSVDSMNTEAFF. The CDR3 nucleotides are TGCAGCGTTGACAGTATGAACACTGAAGCTTTCTTT.

The V call is TRBV4-3, the J call TRBJ2-1; 9 nucleotides line up with TRBD2. J gave up 7 bases and V 3 bases, and 7 bases lay outside the gene matches. CDR3 length: 15 residues. CDR1 and CDR2 (germline): LGHNA, YSLEER. Here the CDR3 DNA reads TGCGCCAGCAGCCAGCTAGCGGGGCCGGGGAATGAGCAGTTCTTC. Its translation is CASSQLAGPGNEQFF.

In regard to this clone: The sample has other DNA sequences that encode this CDR3 too. The chain joins TRBV4-3 to TRBJ1-1; D is uncertain. The CDR3 spans 14 residues. Trimming pared 0 bases from V and 1 base from J, leaving 6 bases between. Germline V gives CDR1 LGHNA, CDR2 YSLEER. CDR3 sequence (DNA): TGCGCCAGCAGCCAAGATAGTGGGAACACTGAAGCTTTCTTT. It translates to CASSQDSGNTEAFF.

This chain links TRBV7-9 with TRBJ2-1; D remains ambiguous. Germline-derived CDR1 and CDR2 are SEHNR and FQNEAQ (reference sequence). This CDR3 region has 14 residues. This chain's CDR3 is CATQRTVSYNEQFF. The CDR3 DNA reads as TGTGCGACCCAGAGGACGGTATCCTACAATGAGCAGTTCTTC.

V and J are TRBV4-3 and TRBJ1-2; TRBD1 might be the D (5 bases). Trimming took off 0 bases at V and 7 bases at J, with 12 bases between the two ends. The CDR3 loop spans 14 amino acids. Germline values: CDR1 LGHNA, CDR2 YSLEER. The CDR3 sequence: CASSQEEGWSGYTF. DNA for the CDR3: TGCGCCAGCAGCCAAGAGGAGGGGTGGAGTGGCTACACCTTC.

The chain uses TRBV11-2 and TRBJ2-3; TRBD2 aligns across 8 bases. V was clipped by 4 bases and J by 4 bases; unmatched bases: 10. CDR1 and CDR2 (germline): SGHAT, FQNNGV. The CDR3 covers 16 residues. The CDR3 DNA reads as TGTGCCAGCAGCTCGAGCGGGAGAGGTGCCGCAGATACGCAGTATTTT. Residues: CASSSSGRGAADTQYF.

V and J are TRBV15 and TRBJ1-5; 8 bases map to TRBD1. Losses at the gene ends were 2 bases for V and 6 bases for J; bases not matched to a gene: 9. The CDR3 runs 16 residues. Germline lookup yields CDR1 LNHNV and CDR2 YYDKDF (reference sequence). CDR3 sequence reads: CATSRTGGGFLQPQHF. The CDR3 bases are TGTGCCACCAGCAGAACAGGGGGGGGTTTTCTTCAGCCCCAGCATTTT.

J is TRBJ1-4 and V is TRBV6-1; D gene uncertain. The CDR3 extends over 10 amino acids. Germline V lookup: CDR1 MNHNS, CDR2 SASEGT. Deletions cut 8 bases from V and 7 bases from J, with 5 bases between. Here the CDR3 reads CASGSEKLFF. CDR3 DNA: TGTGCCAGCGGGAGTGAAAAACTGTTTTTT.

The CDR3 loop reads CASSSTLYEQYF. The DNA for the CDR3 is TGTGCCAGCAGCTCTACACTCTACGAGCAGTACTTC. V and J are TRBV7-9 and TRBJ2-7; D gene unclear. This CDR3 contains 12 residues. The germline V gene encodes CDR1 SEHNR and CDR2 FQNEAQ (reference sequence). V lost 4 bases to trimming and J lost 3 bases, with 7 bases between them.

The chain carries TRBV9 and TRBJ1-1; 7 nucleotides align to TRBD1. The CDR3 extends over 19 amino acids. The V and J ends lost 4 bases and 5 bases, in that order; junction bases with no gene match: 23. Germline values: CDR1 SGDLS, CDR2 YYNGEE. The CDR3 spells CASSFLVKNRSGTDTEAFF. DNA for the CDR3: TGTGCCAGCAGCTTCCTCGTTAAGAACCGGTCCGGGACAGATACTGAAGCTTTCTTT.

A word on this clone: The sample contains more than one DNA sequence encoding this CDR3. The rearrangement links TRBV27 to TRBJ1-5; TRBD1 matches at 7 bases. V trimming: 5 bases; J trimming: 7 bases; junction bases outside the gene matches: 8. Germline V gives CDR1 MNHEY, CDR2 SMNVEV (reference sequence). The CDR3 sequence is 14 residues long. The CDR3 reads CASSLGQGGQPQHF. The CDR3, as DNA: TGTGCCAGCAGTCTGGGACAAGGGGGCCAGCCCCAGCATTTT.

The chain uses TRBV6-5 and TRBJ2-5; unclear D gene. CDR1 MNHEY and CDR2 SVGAGI come from the germline V gene. Trimming pared 2 bases from V and 1 base from J, leaving 8 bases between. CDR3 length: 14 amino acids. CDR3 DNA: TGTGCCAGCAGTTACGTGAAGGGCCAAGAGACCCAGTACTTC. Its translation is CASSYVKGQETQYF.

This chain uses TRBV10-3 with TRBJ2-1; no clear D gene. V lost 8 bases and J lost 0, with 8 bases in between. CDR1 and CDR2 (germline): ENHRY, SYGVKD. The CDR3 extends over 13 amino acids. CDR3 DNA sequence: TGTGCCATCCGGGCAGCCTCCTACAATGAGCAGTTCTTC. It encodes CAIRAASYNEQFF.

The V and J genes are TRBV7-9 and TRBJ1-3, with D possibly matching TRBD1 (5 bases). V dropped 4 bases and J dropped 3 bases, with 16 bases sitting between them. The CDR3 covers 16 residues. Germline assignment: CDR1 SEHNR and CDR2 FQNEAQ (reference sequence). The CDR3 DNA reads TGTGCCAGCAGCTCTAACAAGGGGCGAAGTGGAAACACCATATATTTT. Protein product: CASSSNKGRSGNTIYF.

The V gene is TRBV13, the J gene TRBJ2-7; D could derive from TRBD1 or TRBD2 (5 bases each). CDR1 and CDR2 (germline): PRHDT, FYEKMQ (reference sequence). The CDR3 loop spans 15 amino acids. V shed 1 base and J shed 1 base, with 11 bases lying between them. The CDR3 DNA sequence: TGTGCCAGCAGCTTAGCCCGGGACGGGTCCTACGAGCAGTACTTC. Protein sequence: CASSLARDGSYEQYF.

The V gene is TRBV11-2, the J gene TRBJ2-1, with unresolved D. The germline V gene has CDR1 SGHAT and CDR2 FQNNGV. CDR3 length: 10 amino acids. V dropped 5 bases and J dropped 10 bases, with 6 bases sitting between them. The CDR3: CASSGREQFF. The CDR3 region has the DNA TGTGCCAGCAGCGGACGGGAGCAGTTCTTC. The variable domain in full, completed from reference TRBV11-2 and TRBJ2-1, reads EAGVAQSPRYKIIEKRQSVAFWCNPISGHATLYWYQQILGQGPKLLIQFQNNGVVDDSQLPKDRFSAERLKGVDSTLKIQPAKLEDSAVYLCASSGREQFFGPGTRLTVL.

The V and J genes are TRBV19 and TRBJ1-6, with a weak D call TRBD1 (6 bases). CDR1 is LNHDA, CDR2 SQIVND, per germline (reference sequence). There are 14 residues in the CDR3. V was pared by 1 base and J by 9 bases, with 10 bases between. For the CDR3, the DNA is TGTGCCAGTAGTATAGGGGGGGCGCCTTCACCCCTCCACTTT. This translates into CASSIGGAPSPLHF.

Details on this clone: Other DNA variants within this sample encode the same CDR3. The V and J genes are TRBV5-4 and TRBJ2-7; D is undetermined. Trimming stripped 4 bases from V and 4 bases from J, with 9 bases between. Germline assignment: CDR1 SGHNT and CDR2 YYREEE (reference sequence). CDR3 length equals 12 residues. The CDR3 spells CASSDGRYEQYF. Here the CDR3 DNA reads TGTGCCAGCAGCGACGGAAGGTACGAGCAGTACTTC.